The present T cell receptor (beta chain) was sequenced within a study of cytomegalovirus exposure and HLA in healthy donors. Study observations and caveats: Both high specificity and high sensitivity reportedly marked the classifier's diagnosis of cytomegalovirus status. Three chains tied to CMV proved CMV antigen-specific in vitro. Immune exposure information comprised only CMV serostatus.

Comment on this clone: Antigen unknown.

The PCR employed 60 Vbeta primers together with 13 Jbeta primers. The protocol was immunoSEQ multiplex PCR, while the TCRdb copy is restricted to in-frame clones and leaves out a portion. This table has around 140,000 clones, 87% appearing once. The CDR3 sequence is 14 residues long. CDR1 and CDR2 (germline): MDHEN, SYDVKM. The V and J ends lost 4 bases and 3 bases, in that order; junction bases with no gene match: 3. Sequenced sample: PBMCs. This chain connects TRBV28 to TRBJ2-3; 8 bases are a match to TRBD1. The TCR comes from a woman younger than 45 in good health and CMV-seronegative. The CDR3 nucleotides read TGTGCCAGCAGTTGGGGGACAGGTACAGATACGCAGTATTTT. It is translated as CASSWGTGTDTQYF.